The T cell receptor (beta chain) described here comes from a study of cytomegalovirus exposure and HLA in healthy donors. Overall study results and limits: Cytomegalovirus-associated status was assigned to about 180 TCR beta chains.

The PCR used 60 Vbeta and 13 Jbeta primers. Profiling relied on immunoSEQ multiplex PCR, and the TCRdb table lists in-frame clones only, not all of them. The sample holds roughly 140,000 clones, 70% to 80% seen once. On this clone: What it binds is not known. An end of the junction differs from the germline gene, which may be a read error.

The CDR3 is 11 residues long. CDR1 and CDR2 (germline): SEHNR, FQNEAQ (reference sequence). The chain employs TRBV7-9 and TRBJ2-7; a weak D match, TRBD1 (5 bases). The source of this sequence is a human donor in good health. The sample was PBMCs. The CDR3: CASSSPADKVF. The CDR3 DNA reads as TGTGCCAGCAGTTCCCCCGCGGACAAGGTCTTC.